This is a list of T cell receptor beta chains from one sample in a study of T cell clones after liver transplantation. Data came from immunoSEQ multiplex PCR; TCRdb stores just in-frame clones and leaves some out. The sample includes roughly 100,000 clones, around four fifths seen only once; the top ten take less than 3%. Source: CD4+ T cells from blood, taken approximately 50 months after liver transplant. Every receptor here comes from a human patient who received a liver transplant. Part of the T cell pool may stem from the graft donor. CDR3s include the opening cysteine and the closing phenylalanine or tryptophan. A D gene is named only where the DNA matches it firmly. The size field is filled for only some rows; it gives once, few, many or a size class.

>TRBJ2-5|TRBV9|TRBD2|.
CASSVSLRTSGRQETQYF
TGTGCCAGCAGCGTCTCCCTAAGGACTAGCGGACGCCAAGAGACCCAGTACTTC
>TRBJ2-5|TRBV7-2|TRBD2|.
CASSPKGTSGGRFKTQYF
TGTGCCAGCAGCCCTAAGGGGACTAGCGGGGGGAGGTTTAAGACCCAGTACTTC
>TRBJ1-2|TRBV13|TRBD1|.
CASSRPDRTPNYGYTF
TGTGCCAGCAGCCGACCGGACAGGACTCCTAACTATGGCTACACCTTC
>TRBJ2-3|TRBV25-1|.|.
CASSALGGSSTDTQYF
TGTGCCAGCAGTGCCCTTGGGGGGTCAAGCACAGATACGCAGTATTTT
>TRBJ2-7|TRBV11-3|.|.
CASSLGGGIAYEQYF
TGTGCCAGCAGCTTAGGAGGGGGGATCGCCTACGAGCAGTACTTC
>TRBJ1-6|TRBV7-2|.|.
CASSSVRGSPLHF
TGTGCCAGCAGCTCCGTCCGGGGGTCACCCCTCCACTTT
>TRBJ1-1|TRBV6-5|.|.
CASRPDGKNTEAFF
TGTGCCAGCAGACCGGACGGAAAGAACACTGAAGCTTTCTTT
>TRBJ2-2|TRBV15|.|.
CATSLVGGELFF
TGTGCCACCAGCCTTGTTGGAGGGGAGCTGTTTTTT
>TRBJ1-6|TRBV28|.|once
CASKASSYNSPLHF
TGTGCCAGCAAGGCGAGCTCCTATAATTCACCCCTCCACTTT
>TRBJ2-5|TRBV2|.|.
CASSAQLQETQYF
TGTGCCAGCAGTGCCCAGCTCCAAGAGACCCAGTACTTC
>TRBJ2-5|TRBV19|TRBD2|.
CASTTLAGGTQYF
TGTGCCAGTACCACACTAGCGGGGGGGACCCAGTACTTC
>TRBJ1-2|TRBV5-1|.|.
CASSLGYEGGGYTF
TGCGCCAGCAGCTTGGGGTATGAGGGAGGAGGCTACACCTTC
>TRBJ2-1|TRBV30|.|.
CAWGRNNEQFF
TGTGCCTGGGGCAGAAACAATGAGCAGTTCTTC
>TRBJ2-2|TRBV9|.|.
CASSVEGFVTGELFF
TGTGCCAGCAGCGTAGAAGGGTTTGTCACCGGGGAGCTGTTTTTT
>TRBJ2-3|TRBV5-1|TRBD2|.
CASSLDGRERITDTQYF
TGCGCCAGCAGCTTGGACGGGCGGGAGAGAATCACAGATACGCAGTATTTT
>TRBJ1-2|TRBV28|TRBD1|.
CASSLGQVGIYGYTF
TGTGCCAGCAGTTTAGGACAGGTGGGGATCTATGGCTACACCTTC
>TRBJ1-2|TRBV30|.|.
CAWTPPRDHGYTF
TGTGCCTGGACCCCGCCGAGGGACCATGGCTACACCTTC
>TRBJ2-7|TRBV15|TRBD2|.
CATSTTSAVQYF
TGTGCCACCAGCACCACTAGCGCCGTGCAGTACTTC
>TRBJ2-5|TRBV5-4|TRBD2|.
CASSLAGAQETQYF
TGTGCCAGCAGCTTAGCGGGAGCACAAGAGACCCAGTACTTC
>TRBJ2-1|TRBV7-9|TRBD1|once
CASSRETGANEQFF
TGTGCCAGCAGCAGAGAGACAGGGGCGAATGAGCAGTTCTTC
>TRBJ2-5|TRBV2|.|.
CASSVGSGATQYF
TGTGCCAGCAGTGTGGGTAGCGGTGCGACCCAGTACTTC
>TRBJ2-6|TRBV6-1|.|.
CAIGLYSGANVLTF
TGTGCCATAGGACTGTACTCTGGGGCCAACGTCCTGACTTTC
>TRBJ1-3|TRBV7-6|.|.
CASSQGSGPFSGNTIYF
TGTGCCAGCAGCCAGGGGTCAGGTCCCTTTTCTGGAAACACCATATATTTT
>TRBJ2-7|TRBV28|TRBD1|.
CASSPTGERDEQYF
TGTGCCAGCAGCCCAACAGGGGAACGGGACGAGCAGTACTTC
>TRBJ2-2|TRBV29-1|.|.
CSVEESLHGRTGELFF
TGCAGCGTTGAAGAGTCCCTACACGGGCGCACCGGGGAGCTGTTTTTT
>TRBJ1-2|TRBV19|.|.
CASSFRRQNYGYTF
TGTGCCAGTAGTTTTAGGCGACAGAACTATGGCTACACCTTC
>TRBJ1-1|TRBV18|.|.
CASSPKAEAFF
TGTGCCAGCTCACCAAAGGCTGAAGCTTTCTTT
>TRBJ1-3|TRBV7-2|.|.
CASSYSTGFAGNTIYF
TGTGCCAGCAGCTATTCGACAGGCTTCGCTGGAAACACCATATATTTT
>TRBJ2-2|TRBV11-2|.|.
CASSRTRTAGTGELFF
TGTGCCAGCAGCCGGACGAGGACCGCGGGGACCGGGGAGCTGTTTTTT
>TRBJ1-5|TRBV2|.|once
CASSVWQFSNQPQHF
TGTGCCAGCAGTGTTTGGCAGTTTAGCAATCAGCCCCAGCATTTT
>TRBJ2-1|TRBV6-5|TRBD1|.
CASSSLWGQGKNEQFF
TGTGCCAGCAGTTCCCTTTGGGGACAGGGGAAGAATGAGCAGTTCTTC
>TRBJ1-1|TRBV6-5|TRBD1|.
CASSRQGEAFF
TGTGCCAGCAGTAGACAGGGGGAAGCTTTCTTT
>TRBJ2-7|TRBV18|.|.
CASSPLPPQAGGGEQYF
TGTGCCAGCTCACCACTCCCCCCGCAGGCCGGGGGTGGTGAGCAGTACTTC
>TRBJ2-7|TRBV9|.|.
CASSVGRGSYEQYF
TGTGCCAGCAGCGTAGGGCGGGGTTCCTACGAGCAGTACTTC
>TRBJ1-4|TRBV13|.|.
CASSLGTAATNEKLFF
TGTGCCAGCAGCTTAGGGACAGCAGCAACTAATGAAAAACTGTTTTTT
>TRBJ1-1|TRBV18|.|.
CASSRGSASNTEAFF
TGTGCCAGCTCCCGTGGCAGTGCCTCGAACACTGAAGCTTTCTTT
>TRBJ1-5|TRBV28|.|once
CASSAGGWSNQPQHF
TGTGCCAGCAGCGCGGGCGGGTGGAGCAATCAGCCCCAGCATTTT
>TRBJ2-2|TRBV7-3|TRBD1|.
CASSSRTGKVGELFF
TGTGCCAGCAGTAGTCGGACAGGGAAGGTGGGGGAGCTGTTTTTT
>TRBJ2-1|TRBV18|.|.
CASSPLVSGASSYNEQFF
TGTGCCAGCTCACCACTGGTTAGCGGTGCAAGCTCCTACAATGAGCAGTTCTTC
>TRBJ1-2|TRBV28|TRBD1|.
CASNTGVYGYTF
TGTGCCAGCAATACAGGGGTTTATGGCTACACCTTC
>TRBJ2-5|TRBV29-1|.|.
CSVEGELQETQYF
TGCAGCGTTGAAGGGGAACTTCAAGAGACCCAGTACTTC
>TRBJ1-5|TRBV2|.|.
CASSLSRGWGNQPQHF
TGTGCCAGCAGCCTCTCGAGGGGGTGGGGCAATCAGCCCCAGCATTTT
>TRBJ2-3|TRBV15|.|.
CATKDESADTQYF
TGTGCCACCAAGGACGAGAGCGCAGATACGCAGTATTTT
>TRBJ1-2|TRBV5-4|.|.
CASSRGGGGYGYTF
TGTGCCAGCAGCCGGGGTGGGGGTGGCTATGGCTACACCTTC
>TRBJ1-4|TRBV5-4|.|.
CASSLSSISGEKLFF
TGTGCCAGCAGCTTGTCATCTATAAGTGGGGAAAAACTGTTTTTT
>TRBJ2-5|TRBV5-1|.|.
CASSLGASQETQYF
TGCGCCAGCAGCTTGGGGGCCTCCCAAGAGACCCAGTACTTC
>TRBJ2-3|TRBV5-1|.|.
CASSLAVTATDTQYF
TGCGCCAGCAGCTTGGCAGTAACAGCCACAGATACGCAGTATTTT
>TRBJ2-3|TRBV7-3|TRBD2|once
CASSFDGRNTQYF
TGTGCCAGCAGCTTCGACGGGAGGAATACGCAGTATTTT
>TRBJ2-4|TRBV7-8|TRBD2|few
CASSLSGGAAIAKNIQYF
TGTGCCAGCAGCCTAAGCGGGGGGGCCGCCATAGCCAAAAACATTCAGTACTTC
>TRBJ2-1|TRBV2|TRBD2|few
CASSEAGLARGNEQFF
TGTGCCAGCAGTGAAGCGGGACTAGCCCGGGGAAATGAGCAGTTCTTC
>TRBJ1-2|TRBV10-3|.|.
CAISRDIYGYTF
TGTGCCATCAGTCGAGACATCTATGGCTACACCTTC